The next 16 T cell receptor beta chains were all read from a single sample in a study of beta chain features in type 1 diabetes. What was sequenced were expressed TCRB transcripts, since all of the isolated RNA had been reverse transcribed. Generated by immunoSEQ multiplex PCR, the TCRdb table keeps only in-frame clones and is missing some. Among about 930,000 clones listed, 17% were seen once. Sequenced: naive CD4+ T cells from blood. The receptors shown here come from a woman between 18 and 29 years old in good health.

V usage is TRBV5-1 and J usage is TRBJ2-5, with a weak D call TRBD2 (7 bases). The V gene lost 2 bases and the J gene lost 5 bases, with 16 bases spanning the gap. Germline CDR1 and CDR2: SGHRS and YFSETQ. The CDR3 contains 15 residues. CDR3 nucleotide sequence: TGCGCCAGCAGCTTTCGACTAGGGGGAGGGGAGACCCAGTACTTC. This gives the protein CASSFRLGGGETQYF.

This chain joins TRBV28 and TRBJ2-2, with D uncertain. With 2 bases removed from V and 1 base from J, the gap between germline ends came to 5 bases. The CDR3 covers 14 residues. Germline lookup yields CDR1 MDHEN and CDR2 SYDVKM. The CDR3 spells CASSLLGNTGELFF. CDR3 sequence (DNA): TGTGCCAGCAGTTTACTGGGGAACACCGGGGAGCTGTTTTTT.

This clone was found a few times. The chain joins TRBV19 to TRBJ1-5; unclear D gene. Germline V CDR1 and CDR2: LNHDA, SQIVND (reference sequence). The CDR3 runs 14 residues. With 1 base removed from V and 3 bases from J, the gap between germline ends came to 7 bases. The CDR3 DNA follows: TGTGCCAGTAGTATAGGAGGGCCCAATCAGCCCCAGCATTTT. It is translated as CASSIGGPNQPQHF.

This clone occurred a few times. V and J are TRBV18 and TRBJ2-5; 9 bases are a match to TRBD2. The CDR3 spans 17 residues. The germline gives CDR1 KGHSH, CDR2 LQKENI. The junction had 8 bases not matched to a gene; V was cut back by 2 bases and J by 1 base. Written as DNA, the CDR3 is TGTGCCAGCTCACCATTTCTCGCGGGAGGGCCCCAAGAGACCCAGTACTTC. Translating it yields CASSPFLAGGPQETQYF.

J is TRBJ2-2 and V is TRBV9; the match to TRBD2 covers 7 bases. With V trimmed by 1 base and J by 4 bases, 16 bases remained unmatched. The V gene's germline CDR1 is SGDLS and CDR2 YYNGEE. This CDR3 has 19 residues. CDR3 loop: CASSVYISPPGTTTGELFF. The CDR3 DNA sequence: TGTGCCAGCAGCGTATATATCAGCCCGCCAGGGACTACCACCGGGGAGCTGTTTTTT.

The CDR3 DNA sequence: TGTGCCAGTACCCCGACGTCCTCTGGAAACACCATATATTTT. It codes for CASTPTSSGNTIYF. This chain links TRBV19 with TRBJ1-3; D call uncertain. Germline V gene data show CDR1 as LNHDA and CDR2 as SQIVND (reference sequence). The CDR3 is made up of 14 amino acids. Trimming left V 7 bases short and J 0 bases short, with 10 bases between.

This clone turned up a few times. The chain has TRBV5-1 and TRBJ2-5, with a possible D match to TRBD2 (5 bases). CDR1 and CDR2 (germline): SGHRS, YFSETQ. This CDR3 region has 15 residues. V dropped 0 bases and J dropped 5 bases, with 14 bases sitting between them. The CDR3, as DNA: TGCGCCAGCAGCTTGGCCCGCCAGCGCGGGGAGACCCAGTACTTC. As protein: CASSLARQRGETQYF. Looking up the rest from reference TRBV5-1 and TRBJ2-5 gives the full variable domain: KAGVTQTPRYLIKTRGQQVTLSCSPISGHRSVSWYQQTPGQGLQFLFEYFSETQRNKGNFPGRFSGRQFSNSRSEMNVSTLELGDSALYLCASSLARQRGETQYFGPGTRLLVL.

CDR3 DNA: TGTGCCAGCAGCTTACAACAGGGGTTGAACACTGAAGCTTTCTTT. As protein: CASSLQQGLNTEAFF. The rearrangement uses TRBV7-2 and TRBJ1-1; 7 bases agree with TRBD1. V lost 2 bases and J lost 0; bases outside the gene matches: 3. The CDR3 has 15 amino acids. Germline V gene data show CDR1 as SGHTA and CDR2 as FQGNSA.

The V gene is TRBV19, the J gene TRBJ2-3, with no clear D. The germline V gene encodes CDR1 LNHDA and CDR2 SQIVND (reference sequence). V was shortened by 9 bases and J by 6 bases, with 16 bases between the two germline ends. There are 13 residues in the CDR3. As DNA, the CDR3 is TGTGCCAGCCAATATGGGTACGCTGATACGCAGTATTTT. Its protein is CASQYGYADTQYF. Complete variable domain (other parts from reference TRBV19 and TRBJ2-3): DGGITQSPKYLFRKEGQNVTLSCEQNLNHDAMYWYRQDPGQGLRLIYYSQIVNDFQKGDIAEGYSVSREKKESFPLTVTSAQKNPTAFYLCASQYGYADTQYFGPGTRLTVL.

This clone was counted a few times. The chain combines TRBV7-9 with TRBJ2-7, with 7 bases matching TRBD2. The CDR3 is 14 amino acids. V was pared by 1 base and J by 3 bases, with 3 bases of the junction left unmatched. CDR1 and CDR2 from the germline V gene are SEHNR and FQNEAQ (reference sequence). The CDR3 region is CASSLGRDYYEQYF. DNA of the CDR3: TGTGCCAGCAGCTTAGGCAGGGACTACTACGAGCAGTACTTC.

This clone turned up a few times. The chain uses TRBV7-2 and TRBJ2-3; D is possibly TRBD1 or TRBD2 (5 bases each). CDR1 is SGHTA, CDR2 FQGNSA, per germline. This CDR3 comprises 14 residues. V was clipped by 3 bases and J by 2 bases, with 9 bases between them. In nucleotides, the CDR3 is TGTGCCAGCAGCTTGTCCGGGACCACAGATACGCAGTATTTT. This gives the protein CASSLSGTTDTQYF.

The chain employs TRBV5-4 and TRBJ2-7, with D possibly being TRBD2 (5 bases). The CDR3 covers 15 residues. Between the trimmed V and J ends, which lost 3 bases and 2 bases, there was a span of 15 bases. Germline CDR1 SGHNT, CDR2 YYREEE (reference sequence). The CDR3 loop is CASSYPGMETYEQYF. As DNA, the CDR3 is TGTGCCAGCAGCTACCCGGGAATGGAAACCTACGAGCAGTACTTC.

This chain uses TRBV5-6 with TRBJ1-5; no reliable D call. This CDR3 has 16 amino acids. Deletions cut 0 bases from V and 2 bases from J, with 12 bases between. Per the germline V gene, CDR1 is SGHDT and CDR2 is YYEEEE. This CDR3 reads CASSLGPRFRNQPQHF. The CDR3 region has the DNA TGTGCCAGCAGCTTGGGCCCCAGGTTTCGCAATCAGCCCCAGCATTTT.

The chain employs TRBV13 and TRBJ2-5, with D uncertain. Germline loops: CDR1 PRHDT, CDR2 FYEKMQ (reference sequence). The V end was cut by 1 base, the J end by 4 bases, with 7 bases between. The length of the CDR3 is 13 residues. The CDR3 sequence is CASSLERSETQYF. The CDR3 DNA follows: TGTGCCAGCAGCTTAGAACGGTCAGAGACCCAGTACTTC. Based on the CDR3 plus reference TRBV13 and TRBJ2-5, the full variable domain is AAGVIQSPRHLIKEKRETATLKCYPIPRHDTVYWYQQGPGQDPQFLISFYEKMQSDKGSIPDRFSAQQFSDYHSELNMSSLELGDSALYFCASSLERSETQYFGPGTRLLVL.

This clone has a handful of counts. The genes are TRBV4-1 and TRBJ2-1; TRBD2 aligns across 12 bases. CDR1 MGHRA and CDR2 YSYEKL come from the germline V gene. Trimming cost V 1 base and J 9 bases; bases outside gene matches: 4. The CDR3 sequence is 15 residues long. Here the CDR3 reads CASSQGLAGVGEQFF. CDR3 coding DNA: TGCGCCAGCAGCCAAGGACTAGCGGGAGTTGGTGAGCAGTTCTTC.

This clone appeared a few times. V usage is TRBV10-3 and J usage is TRBJ2-7, with TRBD2 matching over 7 bases. The CDR3 is made up of 12 amino acids. The germline V gene encodes CDR1 ENHRY and CDR2 SYGVKD. The trim removed 4 bases at V and 7 bases at J, leaving 4 bases unmatched. The CDR3 region has the DNA TGTGCCATCAGTGGGGTCGGGGGGGAGCAGTACTTC. It codes for CAISGVGGEQYF.